This T cell receptor beta chain was obtained from a study of blood T cell repertoires in COVID-19. Overall study: Researchers got acute and convalescent COVID-19 samples from the United States, Italy and Spain.

Sequenced by immunoSEQ multiplex PCR; TCRdb stores in-frame clones only, minus some. This table has about 210,000 clones, approximately 83% appearing once. Material for sequencing was peripheral blood. This TCR came from a woman between 40 and 50 years old with active or convalescent COVID-19.

The CDR3 DNA reads as TGTGCCAGTAGTACGGGGACAGGGGGCAGGGATCAGCCCCAGCATTTT. Its translation: CASSTGTGGRDQPQHF. This chain uses TRBV19 with TRBJ1-5; 12 nucleotides line up with TRBD1. Germline CDR1 LNHDA, CDR2 SQIVND (reference sequence). There are 16 residues in the CDR3. V trimming: 4 bases; J trimming: 5 bases; junction bases outside the gene matches: 6.